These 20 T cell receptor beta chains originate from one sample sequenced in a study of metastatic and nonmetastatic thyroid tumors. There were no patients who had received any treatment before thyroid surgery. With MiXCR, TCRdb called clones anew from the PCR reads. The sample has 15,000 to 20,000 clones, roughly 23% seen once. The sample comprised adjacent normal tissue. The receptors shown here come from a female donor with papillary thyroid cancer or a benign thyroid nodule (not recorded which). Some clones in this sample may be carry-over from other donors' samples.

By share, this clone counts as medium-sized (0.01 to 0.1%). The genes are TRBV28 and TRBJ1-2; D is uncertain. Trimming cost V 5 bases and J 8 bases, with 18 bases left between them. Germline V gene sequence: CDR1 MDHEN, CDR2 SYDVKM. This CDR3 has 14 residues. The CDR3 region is CASSPGRILIGYTF. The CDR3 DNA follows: TGTGCCAGCAGTCCGGGCCGAATTCTAATCGGCTACACCTTC.

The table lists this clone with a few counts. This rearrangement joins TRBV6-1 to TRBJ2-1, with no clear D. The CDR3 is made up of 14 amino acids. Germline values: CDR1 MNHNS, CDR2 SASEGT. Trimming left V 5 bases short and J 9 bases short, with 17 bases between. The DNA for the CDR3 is TGTGCCAGCAGTTTGGTTAGTAGGGTCTCTGAGCAGTTCTTC. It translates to CASSLVSRVSEQFF.

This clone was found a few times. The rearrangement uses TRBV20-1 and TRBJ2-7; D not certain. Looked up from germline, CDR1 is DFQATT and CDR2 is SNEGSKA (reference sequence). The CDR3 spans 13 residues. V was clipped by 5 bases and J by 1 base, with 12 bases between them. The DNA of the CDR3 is TGCAGTGCTCCTTCGGAAGTTTCCTACGAGCAGTACTTC. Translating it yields CSAPSEVSYEQYF.

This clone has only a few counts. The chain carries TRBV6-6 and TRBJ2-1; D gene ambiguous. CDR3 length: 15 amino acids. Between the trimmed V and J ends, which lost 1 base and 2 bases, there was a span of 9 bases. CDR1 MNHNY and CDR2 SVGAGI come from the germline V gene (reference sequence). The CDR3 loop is CASSYLALTYNEQFF. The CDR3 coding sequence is TGTGCCAGCAGTTACTTGGCCCTCACCTACAATGAGCAGTTCTTC.

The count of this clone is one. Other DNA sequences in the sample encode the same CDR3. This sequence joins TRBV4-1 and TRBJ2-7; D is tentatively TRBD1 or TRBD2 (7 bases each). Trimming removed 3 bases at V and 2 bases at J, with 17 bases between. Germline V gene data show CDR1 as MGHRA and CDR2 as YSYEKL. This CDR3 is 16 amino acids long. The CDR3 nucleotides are TGCGCCAGCAGCCACTCAAACAGGGGAGGGGCCTACGAGCAGTACTTC. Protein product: CASSHSNRGGAYEQYF.

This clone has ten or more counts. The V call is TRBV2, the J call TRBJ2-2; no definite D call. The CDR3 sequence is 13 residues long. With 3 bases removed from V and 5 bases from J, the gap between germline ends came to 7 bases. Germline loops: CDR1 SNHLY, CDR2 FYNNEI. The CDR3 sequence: CASSDRSTGELFF. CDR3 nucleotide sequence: TGTGCCAGCAGTGACCGGAGTACCGGGGAGCTGTTTTTT.

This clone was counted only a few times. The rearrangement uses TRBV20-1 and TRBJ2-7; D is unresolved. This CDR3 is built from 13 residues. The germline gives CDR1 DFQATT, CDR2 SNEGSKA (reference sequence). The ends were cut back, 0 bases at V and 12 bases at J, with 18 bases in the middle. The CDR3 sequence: CSARDRHWPSAYF. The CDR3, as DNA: TGCAGTGCTAGAGATAGGCATTGGCCCAGCGCGTACTTC.

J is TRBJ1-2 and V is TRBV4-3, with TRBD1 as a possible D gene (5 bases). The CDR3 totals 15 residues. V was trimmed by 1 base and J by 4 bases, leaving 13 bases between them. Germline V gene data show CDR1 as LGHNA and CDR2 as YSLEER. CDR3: CASSQGLGLSYGYTF. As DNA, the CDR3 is TGCGCCAGCAGCCAAGGTTTGGGGCTTAGCTATGGCTACACCTTC.

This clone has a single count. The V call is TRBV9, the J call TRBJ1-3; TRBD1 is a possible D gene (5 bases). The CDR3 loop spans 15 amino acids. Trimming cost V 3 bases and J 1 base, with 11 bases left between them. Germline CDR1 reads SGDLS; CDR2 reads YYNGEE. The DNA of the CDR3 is TGTGCCAGCAGCGCTCGAACAGGATCTGGAAACACCATATATTTT. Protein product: CASSARTGSGNTIYF. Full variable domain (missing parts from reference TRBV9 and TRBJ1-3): DSGVTQTPKHLITATGQRVTLRCSPRSGDLSVYWYQQSLDQGLQFLIQYYNGEERAKGNILERFSAQQFPDLHSELNLSSLELGDSALYFCASSARTGSGNTIYFGEGSWLTVV.

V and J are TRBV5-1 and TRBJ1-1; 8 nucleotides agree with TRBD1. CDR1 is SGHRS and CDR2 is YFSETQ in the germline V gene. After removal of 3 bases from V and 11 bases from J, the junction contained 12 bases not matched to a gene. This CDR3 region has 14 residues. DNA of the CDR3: TGCGCCAGCAGCTACGATACCCGACAGGGGAAGGCTTTCTTT. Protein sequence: CASSYDTRQGKAFF.

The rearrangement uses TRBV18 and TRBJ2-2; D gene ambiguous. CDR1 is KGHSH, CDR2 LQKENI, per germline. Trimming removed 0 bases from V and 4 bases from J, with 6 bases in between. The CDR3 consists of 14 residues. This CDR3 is CASSPPFLTGELFF. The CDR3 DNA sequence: TGTGCCAGCTCACCACCATTCCTCACCGGGGAGCTGTTTTTT.

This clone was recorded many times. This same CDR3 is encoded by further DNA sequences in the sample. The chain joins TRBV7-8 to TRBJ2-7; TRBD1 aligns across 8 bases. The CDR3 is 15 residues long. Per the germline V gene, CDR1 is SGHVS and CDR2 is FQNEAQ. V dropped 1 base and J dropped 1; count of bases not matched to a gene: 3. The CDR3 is CASSLGGQESYEQYF. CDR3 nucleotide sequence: TGTGCCAGCAGCTTAGGGGGACAGGAATCCTACGAGCAGTACTTC.

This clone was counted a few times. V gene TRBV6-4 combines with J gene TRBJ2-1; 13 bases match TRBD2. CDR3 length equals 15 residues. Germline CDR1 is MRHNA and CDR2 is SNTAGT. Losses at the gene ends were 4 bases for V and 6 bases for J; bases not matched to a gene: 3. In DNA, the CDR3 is TGTGCCAGCAGTGGGACTAGCGGGAGCTCCAATGAGCAGTTCTTC. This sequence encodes CASSGTSGSSNEQFF.

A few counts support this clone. CDR3 amino acids: CASSARTGPSYEQYF. CDR3 nucleotides: TGTGCCAGCAGCGCCCGGACAGGTCCTAGCTACGAGCAGTACTTC. This chain joins TRBV11-3 and TRBJ2-7; 7 nucleotides agree with TRBD1. Germline loops: CDR1 SGHNT, CDR2 YENEEA. This CDR3 is built from 15 residues. J lost 3 bases, V lost 5 bases, and 10 bases had no gene match. Using reference TRBV11-3 and TRBJ2-7 for the parts outside the CDR3, the full variable domain is EAGVVQSPRYKIIEKKQPVAFWCNPISGHNTLYWYLQNLGQGPELLIRYENEEAVDDSQLPKDRFSAERLKGVDSTLKIQPAELGDSAVYLCASSARTGPSYEQYFGPGTRLTVT.

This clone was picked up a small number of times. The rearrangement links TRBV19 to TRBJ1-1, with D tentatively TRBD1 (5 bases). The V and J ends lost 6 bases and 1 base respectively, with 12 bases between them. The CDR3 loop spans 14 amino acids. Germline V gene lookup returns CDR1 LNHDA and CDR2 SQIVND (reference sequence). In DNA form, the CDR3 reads TGTGCCAGTAGAACCGGGGCAGGGAACACTGAAGCTTTCTTT. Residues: CASRTGAGNTEAFF.

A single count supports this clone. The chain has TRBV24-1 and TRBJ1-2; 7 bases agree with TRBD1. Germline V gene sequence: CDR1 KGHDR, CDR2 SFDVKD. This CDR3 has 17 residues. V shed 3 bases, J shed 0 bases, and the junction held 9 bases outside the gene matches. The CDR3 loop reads CATSDRQGSCPNYGYTF. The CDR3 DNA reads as TGTGCCACCAGTGATCGACAGGGATCATGTCCTAACTATGGCTACACCTTC.

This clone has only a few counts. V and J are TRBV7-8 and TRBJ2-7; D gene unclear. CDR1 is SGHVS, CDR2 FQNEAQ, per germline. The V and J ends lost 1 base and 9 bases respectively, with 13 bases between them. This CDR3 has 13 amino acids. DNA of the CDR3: TGTGCCAGCAGCTTAGAGGCGCGGCTTAGGCAGTACTTC. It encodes CASSLEARLRQYF.

CDR3 sequence reads: CASSVGSEAYGYTF. The CDR3 bases are TGTGCCAGCAGCGTAGGCTCTGAGGCCTATGGCTACACCTTC. The chain recombines TRBV9 with TRBJ1-2; no definite D call. The V and J ends lost 0 bases and 4 bases respectively, with 10 bases between them. Germline V gene data show CDR1 as SGDLS and CDR2 as YYNGEE. This CDR3 has 14 amino acids.

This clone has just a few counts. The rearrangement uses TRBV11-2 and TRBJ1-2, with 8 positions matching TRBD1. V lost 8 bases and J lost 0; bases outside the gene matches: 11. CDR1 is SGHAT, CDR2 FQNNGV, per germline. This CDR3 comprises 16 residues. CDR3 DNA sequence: TGTGCCAGCGGCGAGGCAGGGGGCTCCCCTAACTATGGCTACACCTTC. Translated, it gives CASGEAGGSPNYGYTF.

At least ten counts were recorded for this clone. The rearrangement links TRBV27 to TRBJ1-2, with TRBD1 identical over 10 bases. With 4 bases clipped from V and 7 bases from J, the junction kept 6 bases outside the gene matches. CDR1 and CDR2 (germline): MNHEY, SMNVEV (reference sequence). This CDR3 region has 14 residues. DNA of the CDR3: TGTGCCAGCAGTTCGCAGACAGGGGGCGCTGGCTACACCTTC. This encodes CASSSQTGGAGYTF.